The 31 T cell receptor beta chains below come from one sample, sequenced in a study of blood T cell repertoires in COVID-19. Generated by immunoSEQ multiplex PCR, the TCRdb table keeps only in-frame clones and is missing some. The table has approximately 100,000 clones, around 85% seen once. Sequencing used peripheral blood. These receptors all come from a woman older than 75 with acute or convalescent COVID-19.

The genes are TRBV18 and TRBJ1-6; 8 bases match TRBD1. V lost 3 bases, J lost 5 bases, and 6 bases stayed unmatched. CDR1 and CDR2 from the germline V gene are KGHSH and LQKENI. The CDR3 covers 16 residues. CDR3 nucleotides: TGTGCCAGCTCACCGGCAGGGGGCGCGAATAATTCACCCCTCCACTTT. It codes for CASSPAGGANNSPLHF.

This chain links TRBV27 with TRBJ1-2; TRBD1 is a possible D gene (5 bases). The V gene's germline CDR1 is MNHEY and CDR2 SMNVEV (reference sequence). The V end was cut by 1 base, the J end by 2 bases, with 11 bases between. This CDR3 comprises 15 residues. The CDR3, as DNA: TGTGCCAGCAGTTTATGGGCAGGGCAGAACTATGGCTACACCTTC. It translates to CASSLWAGQNYGYTF.

The rearrangement joins TRBV6-6 to TRBJ1-4; 10 bases are a match to TRBD1. Trimming removed 5 bases from V and 8 bases from J; junction bases left unmatched: 5. This CDR3 is 14 amino acids long. Germline V gene data show CDR1 as MNHNY and CDR2 as SVGAGI (reference sequence). CDR3 sequence: CASSGGTGDEKLFF. The DNA for the CDR3 is TGTGCCAGCAGTGGAGGGACAGGGGACGAAAAACTGTTTTTT.

J is TRBJ1-1 and V is TRBV5-1; tentative D call: TRBD1 (5 bases). CDR1 is SGHRS, CDR2 YFSETQ, per germline. The CDR3 covers 13 residues. Trimming left V 4 bases short and J 6 bases short, with 13 bases between. The CDR3: CASSLQDIAEAFF. Here the CDR3 DNA reads TGCGCCAGCAGCCTGCAGGACATTGCTGAAGCTTTCTTT.

The rearrangement links TRBV5-4 to TRBJ2-5, with 8 bases lining up with TRBD1. Per germline, CDR1 SGHNT and CDR2 YYREEE (reference sequence). The CDR3 has 14 amino acids. J gave up 3 bases and V 2 bases, and 3 bases lay outside the gene matches. The CDR3 spells CASSLKTGEETQYF. The CDR3, as DNA: TGTGCCAGCAGCTTAAAGACAGGGGAAGAGACCCAGTACTTC.

V usage is TRBV5-6 and J usage is TRBJ1-1; D remains unclear. Germline CDR1 is SGHDT and CDR2 is YYEEEE. This CDR3 is 14 amino acids long. Trimming stripped 1 base from V and 0 bases from J, with 7 bases between. Written as DNA, the CDR3 is TGTGCCAGCAGCTTGACCGGGGTGAACACTGAAGCTTTCTTT. Translating gives CASSLTGVNTEAFF. The variable domain in full, completed from reference TRBV5-6 and TRBJ1-1, reads DAGVTQSPTHLIKTRGQQVTLRCSPKSGHDTVSWYQQALGQGPQFIFQYYEEEERQRGNFPDRFSGHQFPNYSSELNVNALLLGDSALYLCASSLTGVNTEAFFGQGTRLTVV.

V gene TRBV29-1 combines with J gene TRBJ2-7, with no clear D. V shed 2 bases and J shed 12 bases, with 17 bases lying between them. Germline V gene sequence: CDR1 SQVTM, CDR2 ANQGSEA. CDR3 size: 12 residues. Here the CDR3 reads CSVEPRPPDPYF. CDR3 coding DNA: TGCAGCGTTGAACCGCGGCCCCCCGACCCGTACTTC.

The chain links TRBV6-6 to TRBJ1-1, with D possibly matching TRBD1 (5 bases). V was trimmed by 0 bases and J by 4 bases, leaving 9 bases between them. In germline, CDR1 is MNHNY, CDR2 SVGAGI (reference sequence). The CDR3 has 14 residues. The CDR3 sequence is CASSYSGGVTEAFF. The CDR3 nucleotides read TGTGCCAGCAGTTACTCCGGGGGGGTCACTGAAGCTTTCTTT.

In DNA form, the CDR3 reads TGTGCCACCCAGAAATACAATGAGCAGTTCTTC. This gives the protein CATQKYNEQFF. The chain joins TRBV6-5 to TRBJ2-1; D is ambiguous. Germline V lookup: CDR1 MNHEY, CDR2 SVGAGI. Trimming shortened V by 10 bases and J by 4 bases, and 8 bases separated the two germline ends. There are 11 residues in the CDR3.

As to this clone: Other nucleotide sequences from this sample produce the same CDR3. The V gene is TRBV6-2 or TRBV6-3, the J gene TRBJ1-5, with 12 bases matching TRBD1. The CDR3 has 14 residues. V was clipped by 5 bases and J by 6 bases; unmatched bases: 2. CDR1 and CDR2 from the germline V gene are MNHEY and SVGEGT. In DNA form, the CDR3 reads TGTGCCAGCAGTGGGACAGGGGGCCGTCAGCCCCAGCATTTT. Encoded protein: CASSGTGGRQPQHF.

The rearrangement joins TRBV9 to TRBJ1-2, with TRBD1 matching 9 bases. The germline CDR1 and CDR2 sequences are SGDLS and YYNGEE. Trimming cost V 3 bases and J 8 bases; bases outside gene matches: 5. The CDR3 is 13 residues long. The CDR3 loop reads CASSADRGYGYTF. CDR3 sequence (DNA): TGTGCCAGCAGCGCGGACAGGGGCTACGGCTACACCTTC.

This chain connects TRBV28 to TRBJ1-1; tentative D call: TRBD1 (6 bases). Trimming left V 6 bases short and J 5 bases short, with 13 bases between. This CDR3 spans 13 amino acids. Germline CDR1 and CDR2: MDHEN and SYDVKM. CDR3 in amino acids: CASSSNTGTEAFF. CDR3 nucleotide sequence: TGTGCCAGCAGCTCCAACACAGGGACTGAAGCTTTCTTT.

The V call is TRBV19, the J call TRBJ1-1; D remains unclear. This CDR3 is 15 amino acids long. Germline V gene sequence: CDR1 LNHDA, CDR2 SQIVND (reference sequence). The germline V and J ends were trimmed by 5 bases and 3 bases, with 16 bases remaining between them. For the CDR3, the DNA is TGTGCCAGTAGTCCCAACTGGAGATCTTACACTGAAGCTTTCTTT. It codes for CASSPNWRSYTEAFF.

The V gene is TRBV19, the J gene TRBJ2-3; the match to TRBD2 covers 8 bases. Germline V gene data show CDR1 as LNHDA and CDR2 as SQIVND (reference sequence). There are 14 residues in the CDR3. V dropped 6 bases and J dropped 6; count of bases not matched to a gene: 8. The CDR3 DNA reads as TGTGCCAGTAGAGGGCGGGGGGCCCCGGATACGCAGTATTTT. Translating gives CASRGRGAPDTQYF.

The gene calls are TRBV6-4 and TRBJ1-5; 9 bases map to TRBD1. This CDR3 is 15 amino acids long. V lost 7 bases and J lost 4; bases outside the gene matches: 8. CDR1 MRHNA and CDR2 SNTAGT come from the germline V gene. This chain's CDR3 is CASTPGQGLNQPQHF. CDR3 nucleotide sequence: TGTGCCAGCACTCCGGGACAGGGTCTTAATCAGCCCCAGCATTTT.

This sequence joins TRBV29-1 and TRBJ2-1, with D tentatively TRBD2 (7 bases). Deletions cut 2 bases from V and 14 bases from J, with 19 bases between. Germline V gene lookup returns CDR1 SQVTM and CDR2 ANQGSEA. This CDR3 spans 13 amino acids. Written as DNA, the CDR3 is TGCAGCGTTGAAAAGGTCGAGGGGGGGCTCGAGTTCTTC. Residues: CSVEKVEGGLEFF.

The CDR3 nucleotides are TGTGCCAGCAGTTTAACCGGGACAGTACCTCTTAACTATGGCTACACCTTC. This codes for CASSLTGTVPLNYGYTF. This chain connects TRBV28 to TRBJ1-2; 7 nucleotides line up with TRBD1. Germline values: CDR1 MDHEN, CDR2 SYDVKM. V was pared by 2 bases and J by 1 base, with 10 bases of the junction left unmatched. The CDR3 consists of 17 residues.

The chain joins TRBV7-2 to TRBJ1-4, with D tentatively TRBD1 (6 bases). The CDR3 is 18 residues long. Per the germline V gene, CDR1 is SGHTA and CDR2 is FQGNSA. V was clipped by 3 bases and J by 0 bases, with 17 bases between them. The CDR3: CASSFGTFAIATNEKLFF. The CDR3 DNA reads TGTGCCAGCAGCTTTGGGACATTCGCAATTGCAACTAATGAAAAACTGTTTTTT. The complete variable domain, with remaining parts taken from reference TRBV7-2 and TRBJ1-4, reads GAGVSQSPSNKVTEKGKDVELRCDPISGHTALYWYRQSLGQGLEFLIYFQGNSAPDKSGLPSDRFSAERTGGSVSTLTIQRTQQEDSAVYLCASSFGTFAIATNEKLFFGSGTQLSVL.

The V and J genes are TRBV6-1 and TRBJ1-5, with no clear D. This CDR3 region has 16 residues. The germline V and J ends were trimmed by 1 base and 1 base, with 11 bases remaining between them. Germline values: CDR1 MNHNS, CDR2 SASEGT. In DNA form, the CDR3 reads TGTGCCAGCAGTGAAGAACGGCCCAGGAGCAATCAGCCCCAGCATTTT. Translated: CASSEERPRSNQPQHF.

J is TRBJ2-2 and V is TRBV27; D remains unclear. Germline V gene sequence: CDR1 MNHEY, CDR2 SMNVEV (reference sequence). The CDR3 covers 15 residues. V was clipped by 3 bases and J by 0 bases, with 8 bases between them. CDR3: CASSFNRPNTGELFF. The CDR3 nucleotides read TGTGCCAGCAGTTTCAACAGACCGAACACCGGGGAGCTGTTTTTT.

This clone turned up a few times. The V gene is TRBV4-3, the J gene TRBJ1-3; 8 nucleotides agree with TRBD1. Germline assignment: CDR1 LGHNA and CDR2 YSLEER. Unmatched junction bases numbered 1, after V lost 2 bases and J lost 1 base. The CDR3 is 15 amino acids. The CDR3 region is CASSQRQGSGNTIYF. CDR3 nucleotide sequence: TGCGCCAGCAGCCAACGACAGGGGTCTGGAAACACCATATATTTT.

The chain joins TRBV15 to TRBJ2-5, with a weak D call TRBD1 (6 bases). The length of the CDR3 is 15 residues. Germline lookup yields CDR1 LNHNV and CDR2 YYDKDF (reference sequence). With 0 bases removed from V and 3 bases from J, the gap between germline ends came to 11 bases. CDR3 protein: CATSRDQGLEETQYF. In DNA, the CDR3 is TGTGCCACCAGCAGAGATCAGGGGCTTGAAGAGACCCAGTACTTC.

This clone appeared a few times. The chain employs TRBV5-4 and TRBJ2-2, with D uncertain. The CDR3 spans 14 residues. The germline V gene has CDR1 SGHNT and CDR2 YYREEE (reference sequence). V was shortened by 0 bases and J by 6 bases, with 9 bases between the two germline ends. CDR3 nucleotide sequence: TGTGCCAGCAGCTTGGGGCCCTTGGCCGGGGAGCTGTTTTTT. Protein: CASSLGPLAGELFF.

The chain links TRBV6-5 to TRBJ2-1, with D perhaps matching TRBD1 (6 bases). The CDR3 contains 16 residues. Trimming stripped 0 bases from V and 3 bases from J, with 12 bases between. Germline CDR1 is MNHEY and CDR2 is SVGAGI. Written as DNA, the CDR3 is TGTGCCAGCAGTTACTCCCGACAGGCGCGCTACAATGAGCAGTTCTTC. Protein: CASSYSRQARYNEQFF.

The chain carries TRBV29-1 and TRBJ2-2; 7 nucleotides match TRBD2. Germline lookup yields CDR1 SQVTM and CDR2 ANQGSEA. V shed 7 bases and J 5 bases; nucleotides not matched to a gene: 10. The CDR3 extends over 14 amino acids. CDR3 in amino acids: CSARSGAKTGELFF. In DNA, the CDR3 is TGCAGCGCCCGGAGCGGGGCTAAGACCGGGGAGCTGTTTTTT.

The chain uses TRBV6-5 and TRBJ1-1; perhaps TRBD1 as D (6 bases). Looked up from germline, CDR1 is MNHEY and CDR2 is SVGAGI. The CDR3 totals 15 residues. The V gene lost 4 bases and the J gene lost 3 bases, with 15 bases spanning the gap. The CDR3: CASSSTDSYHTEAFF. The CDR3 coding sequence is TGTGCCAGCAGTTCCACGGACAGCTACCACACTGAAGCTTTCTTT.

The V and J genes are TRBV28 and TRBJ2-1; possible D gene TRBD1, 6 bases. The CDR3 covers 14 residues. Per germline, CDR1 MDHEN and CDR2 SYDVKM. Trimming stripped 6 bases from V and 4 bases from J, with 13 bases between. Written as DNA, the CDR3 is TGTGCCAGCAGACGGATGCAGGGGTACAATGAGCAGTTCTTC. It encodes CASRRMQGYNEQFF. The complete variable domain, with remaining parts taken from reference TRBV28 and TRBJ2-1, reads DVKVTQSSRYLVKRTGEKVFLECVQDMDHENMFWYRQDPGLGLRLIYFSYDVKMKEKGDIPEGYSVSREKKERFSLILESASTNQTSMYLCASRRMQGYNEQFFGPGTRLTVL.

Only a few counts were recorded for this clone. The chain combines TRBV4-3 with TRBJ1-5; D is unclear. The CDR3 is made up of 13 amino acids. CDR1 and CDR2 from the germline V gene are LGHNA and YSLEER. The V end was cut by 6 bases, the J end by 9 bases, with 15 bases between. The CDR3 nucleotides read TGCGCCAGCAGTCTGGGCCGGCTGGGGCCCCAGCATTTT. This encodes CASSLGRLGPQHF.

The chain uses TRBV28 and TRBJ2-7; 7 bases align to TRBD1. Germline V gives CDR1 MDHEN, CDR2 SYDVKM. The CDR3 contains 16 residues. J gave up 0 bases and V 5 bases, and 10 bases lay outside the gene matches. In DNA form, the CDR3 reads TGTGCCAGCAGTCGACCGGGACAGTTAAGCTCCTACGAGCAGTACTTC. This encodes CASSRPGQLSSYEQYF.

The sample holds a few counts of this clone. The rearrangement joins TRBV5-4 to TRBJ2-6; 15 bases line up with TRBD2. Germline CDR1 is SGHNT and CDR2 is YYREEE (reference sequence). The length of the CDR3 is 18 residues. V lost 7 bases and J lost 4; bases outside the gene matches: 9. The CDR3 region has the DNA TGTGCCAGCGGGACTAGCGGGGGGCTAGTCGCCGGGGCCAACGTCCTGACTTTC. It translates to CASGTSGGLVAGANVLTF. The full variable domain, its missing parts supplied by reference TRBV5-4 and TRBJ2-6, is ETGVTQSPTHLIKTRGQQVTLRCSSQSGHNTVSWYQQALGQGPQFIFQYYREEENGRGNFPPRFSGLQFPNYSSELNVNALELDDSALYLCASGTSGGLVAGANVLTFGAGSRLTVL.

V is TRBV6-5 and J is TRBJ2-1, with D tentatively TRBD2 (6 bases). This CDR3 is built from 11 residues. Looked up from germline, CDR1 is MNHEY and CDR2 is SVGAGI. The V and J ends lost 5 bases and 10 bases respectively, with 9 bases between them. For the CDR3, the DNA is TGTGCCAGCAGTCGGGGGAACGAGCAGTTCTTC. Its protein is CASSRGNEQFF.